This is a list of T cell receptor beta chains from one sample in a study of T cell responses to AZD1222 COVID-19 vaccine. Produced via immunoSEQ multiplex PCR; TCRdb's table is partial and in-frame only. Among about 130,000 clones listed, approximately 86% were seen once. The input for sequencing was peripheral blood, taken on day 0 of AZD1222 vaccination. The source of these receptors is an adult in good health. The CDR3 runs from the conserved cysteine through the conserved F or W. The D gene is left open where the match is weak. Part of the rows lack a size; the others show once, few, many or a class for expanded clones.

clone size: NA; J gene: TRBJ1-2; D gene: TRBD1; V gene: TRBV29-1; CDR3 protein: CSVAGTGYGYGYTF; CDR3 DNA: TGCAGCGTTGCCGGGACAGGGTATGGCTATGGCTACACCTTC
clone size: few; J gene: TRBJ2-1; D gene: NA; V gene: TRBV21-1; CDR3 protein: CASSKTRLAGTYNEQFF; CDR3 DNA: TGTGCCAGCAGCAAAACCCGACTAGCGGGGACCTACAATGAGCAGTTCTTC
clone size: NA; J gene: TRBJ1-4; D gene: NA; V gene: TRBV5-6; CDR3 protein: CASSLKATNEKLFF; CDR3 DNA: TGTGCCAGCAGCTTGAAGGCAACTAATGAAAAACTGTTTTTT
clone size: NA; J gene: TRBJ2-3; D gene: NA; V gene: TRBV29-1; CDR3 protein: CSVGSVTTSTDTQYF; CDR3 DNA: TGCAGCGTTGGCTCTGTGACGACTAGCACAGATACGCAGTATTTT
clone size: NA; J gene: TRBJ2-2; D gene: NA; V gene: TRBV9; CDR3 protein: CASSSPTGELFF; CDR3 DNA: TGTGCCAGCAGCTCCCCGACAGGGGAGCTGTTTTTT
clone size: NA; J gene: TRBJ2-6; D gene: NA; V gene: TRBV3-1/TRBV3-2; CDR3 protein: CASSQADMAGANVLTF; CDR3 DNA: TGTGCCAGCAGCCAAGCGGATATGGCTGGGGCCAACGTCCTGACTTTC
clone size: NA; J gene: TRBJ1-1; D gene: NA; V gene: TRBV5-4; CDR3 protein: CASSRGGMNTEAFF; CDR3 DNA: TGTGCCAGCAGCCGGGGGGGGATGAACACTGAAGCTTTCTTT
clone size: NA; J gene: TRBJ2-1; D gene: TRBD1; V gene: TRBV29-1; CDR3 protein: CSVDLRQGVHEQFF; CDR3 DNA: TGCAGCGTTGACTTGCGACAGGGTGTCCATGAGCAGTTCTTC
clone size: NA; J gene: TRBJ2-5; D gene: NA; V gene: TRBV5-1; CDR3 protein: CASSLGTGSGQTQYF; CDR3 DNA: TGCGCCAGCAGCTTGGGAACCGGGAGCGGCCAGACCCAGTACTTC
clone size: once; J gene: TRBJ1-1; D gene: NA; V gene: TRBV6-1; CDR3 protein: CASSEASGGLGEAFF; CDR3 DNA: TGTGCCAGCAGTGAAGCGTCTGGCGGGTTGGGTGAAGCTTTCTTT
clone size: NA; J gene: TRBJ2-1; D gene: TRBD2; V gene: TRBV6-1; CDR3 protein: CASSEYLAGGRGNEQFF; CDR3 DNA: TGTGCCAGCAGTGAATATCTAGCGGGAGGGCGGGGAAATGAGCAGTTCTTC
clone size: NA; J gene: TRBJ1-2; D gene: NA; V gene: TRBV18; CDR3 protein: CASSVDSYGYTF; CDR3 DNA: TGTGCCAGCTCAGTGGACTCCTATGGCTACACCTTC
clone size: NA; J gene: TRBJ1-3; D gene: NA; V gene: TRBV2; CDR3 protein: CASSVGRLSGNTIYF; CDR3 DNA: TGTGCCAGCAGTGTTGGCAGGCTCTCTGGAAACACCATATATTTT
clone size: few; J gene: TRBJ1-2; D gene: TRBD1; V gene: TRBV5-4; CDR3 protein: CASSLIPFSGTGANYGYTF; CDR3 DNA: TGTGCCAGCAGCTTGATTCCTTTTTCCGGGACAGGGGCTAACTATGGCTACACCTTC
clone size: NA; J gene: TRBJ1-1; D gene: NA; V gene: TRBV6-5; CDR3 protein: CASSYSTGREAFF; CDR3 DNA: TGTGCCAGCAGTTACTCGACGGGCAGAGAAGCTTTCTTT
clone size: NA; J gene: TRBJ1-2; D gene: NA; V gene: TRBV19; CDR3 protein: CASSINSVYGYTF; CDR3 DNA: TGTGCCAGTAGTATCAATTCGGTCTATGGCTACACCTTC
clone size: NA; J gene: TRBJ2-1; D gene: NA; V gene: TRBV20-1; CDR3 protein: CSASSFGDEQFF; CDR3 DNA: TGCAGTGCTAGTTCTTTCGGGGATGAGCAGTTCTTC
clone size: NA; J gene: TRBJ2-2; D gene: NA; V gene: TRBV6-2/TRBV6-3; CDR3 protein: CASSYSMFGGYGNTGELFF; CDR3 DNA: TGTGCCAGCAGTTACTCGATGTTTGGAGGGTATGGAAACACCGGGGAGCTGTTTTTT
clone size: NA; J gene: TRBJ1-1; D gene: TRBD1; V gene: TRBV5-8; CDR3 protein: CASSLHLGQTNTEAFF; CDR3 DNA: TGTGCCAGCAGCTTGCACTTGGGACAGACCAACACTGAAGCTTTCTTT
clone size: NA; J gene: TRBJ1-4; D gene: TRBD1; V gene: TRBV14; CDR3 protein: CASSPRQGRNEKLFF; CDR3 DNA: TGTGCCAGCAGCCCCCGACAGGGGAGGAATGAAAAACTGTTTTTT
clone size: NA; J gene: TRBJ2-3; D gene: TRBD1; V gene: TRBV20-1; CDR3 protein: CSASSGQASTDTQYF; CDR3 DNA: TGCAGTGCTAGTTCAGGACAGGCTAGCACAGATACGCAGTATTTT
clone size: once; J gene: TRBJ1-2; D gene: TRBD1; V gene: TRBV4-3; CDR3 protein: CASSQDRDRRGGYTF; CDR3 DNA: TGCGCCAGCAGCCAAGATCGGGACAGGAGGGGTGGCTACACCTTC
clone size: NA; J gene: TRBJ1-2; D gene: TRBD1; V gene: TRBV2; CDR3 protein: CASSPGQSTNYGYTF; CDR3 DNA: TGTGCCAGCAGCCCGGGACAGTCAACAAACTATGGCTACACCTTC
clone size: NA; J gene: TRBJ2-5; D gene: NA; V gene: TRBV7-2; CDR3 protein: CASSLAPQGGETQYF; CDR3 DNA: TGTGCCAGCAGCTTAGCTCCACAGGGTGGGGAGACCCAGTACTTC
clone size: NA; J gene: TRBJ1-6; D gene: NA; V gene: TRBV7-2; CDR3 protein: CASSPGTPRRGSPLHF; CDR3 DNA: TGTGCCAGCAGCCCCGGGACACCCCGACGGGGTTCACCCCTCCACTTT
clone size: NA; J gene: TRBJ2-7; D gene: NA; V gene: TRBV9; CDR3 protein: CASSVAHGTYEQYF; CDR3 DNA: TGTGCCAGCAGCGTAGCTCACGGTACCTACGAGCAGTACTTC
clone size: NA; J gene: TRBJ1-1; D gene: NA; V gene: TRBV12-3/TRBV12-4; CDR3 protein: CASARVDTEAFF; CDR3 DNA: TGTGCCAGCGCCAGGGTGGACACTGAAGCTTTCTTT
clone size: NA; J gene: TRBJ2-7; D gene: NA; V gene: TRBV7-9; CDR3 protein: CASSRVESGWNYEQYF; CDR3 DNA: TGTGCCAGCAGCCGGGTAGAGAGTGGTTGGAACTACGAGCAGTACTTC
clone size: NA; J gene: TRBJ1-2; D gene: TRBD1; V gene: TRBV5-1; CDR3 protein: CASSHFPPQGAVYGYTF; CDR3 DNA: TGCGCCAGCAGCCACTTTCCCCCGCAGGGGGCGGTCTATGGCTACACCTTC
clone size: NA; J gene: TRBJ1-3; D gene: NA; V gene: TRBV5-5; CDR3 protein: CASRNEIHFSGNTIYF; CDR3 DNA: TGTGCCAGCAGAAACGAAATCCACTTCTCTGGAAACACCATATATTTT
clone size: once; J gene: TRBJ1-3; D gene: NA; V gene: TRBV6-5; CDR3 protein: CASRIGGSGNTIYF; CDR3 DNA: TGTGCCAGCAGAATTGGGGGTTCGGGAAACACCATATATTTT
clone size: NA; J gene: TRBJ1-1; D gene: NA; V gene: TRBV11-2; CDR3 protein: CASSSQGPANTEAFF; CDR3 DNA: TGTGCCAGCAGCTCACAAGGTCCCGCGAACACTGAAGCTTTCTTT
clone size: NA; J gene: TRBJ2-1; D gene: TRBD2; V gene: TRBV2; CDR3 protein: CASSEGGGDNEQFF; CDR3 DNA: TGTGCCAGCAGTGAGGGCGGGGGGGACAATGAGCAGTTCTTC
clone size: NA; J gene: TRBJ2-5; D gene: TRBD2; V gene: TRBV3-1/TRBV3-2; CDR3 protein: CASSPGGLETQYF; CDR3 DNA: TGTGCCAGCAGTCCGGGGGGGCTAGAGACCCAGTACTTC
clone size: NA; J gene: TRBJ1-1; D gene: NA; V gene: TRBV6-5; CDR3 protein: CASSYQDEAFF; CDR3 DNA: TGTGCCAGCAGTTACCAGGATGAAGCTTTCTTT
clone size: NA; J gene: TRBJ2-1; D gene: TRBD2; V gene: TRBV4-1; CDR3 protein: CASSQDSSGTYNEQFF; CDR3 DNA: TGCGCCAGCAGCCAAGATTCTAGCGGGACCTACAATGAGCAGTTCTTC
clone size: NA; J gene: TRBJ1-5; D gene: TRBD1; V gene: TRBV27; CDR3 protein: CASSRGTGEDQPQHF; CDR3 DNA: TGTGCCAGCAGTAGGGGGACAGGGGAGGATCAGCCCCAGCATTTT
clone size: NA; J gene: TRBJ2-2; D gene: NA; V gene: TRBV25-1; CDR3 protein: CASSDGQLNTGELFF; CDR3 DNA: TGTGCCAGCAGTGATGGACAACTCAACACCGGGGAGCTGTTTTTT
clone size: once; J gene: TRBJ1-1; D gene: NA; V gene: TRBV5-1; CDR3 protein: CASSTNGGTEAFF; CDR3 DNA: TGCGCCAGCAGCACCAACGGGGGAACTGAAGCTTTCTTT
clone size: NA; J gene: TRBJ2-2; D gene: NA; V gene: TRBV9; CDR3 protein: CASSPTDPPGQEAGELFF; CDR3 DNA: TGTGCCAGCAGCCCGACAGACCCTCCGGGACAAGAGGCCGGGGAGCTGTTTTTT
clone size: NA; J gene: TRBJ2-2; D gene: TRBD1; V gene: TRBV7-3; CDR3 protein: CASRGTGYTGELFF; CDR3 DNA: TGTGCCAGCAGGGGGACAGGCTACACCGGGGAGCTGTTTTTT